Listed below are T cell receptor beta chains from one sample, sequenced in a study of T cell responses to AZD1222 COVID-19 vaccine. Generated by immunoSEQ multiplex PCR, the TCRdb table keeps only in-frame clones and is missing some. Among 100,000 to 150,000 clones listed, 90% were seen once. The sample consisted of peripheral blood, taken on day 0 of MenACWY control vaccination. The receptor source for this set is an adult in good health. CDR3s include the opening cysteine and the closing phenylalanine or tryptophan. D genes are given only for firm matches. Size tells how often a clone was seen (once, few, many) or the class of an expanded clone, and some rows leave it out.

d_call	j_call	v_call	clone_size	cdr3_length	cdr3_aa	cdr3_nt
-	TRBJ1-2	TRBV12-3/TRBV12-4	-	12	CASSLGYGGYTF	TGTGCCAGCAGTTTGGGGTACGGGGGCTACACCTTC
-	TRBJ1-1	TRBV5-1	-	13	CASRPDMNTEAFF	TGCGCCAGCAGACCGGACATGAACACTGAAGCTTTCTTT
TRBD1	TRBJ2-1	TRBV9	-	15	CASSGPRQGGNEQFF	TGTGCCAGCAGCGGCCCGCGACAGGGGGGAAATGAGCAGTTCTTC
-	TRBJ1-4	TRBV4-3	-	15	CASSLSGTPDEKLFF	TGCGCCAGCAGCCTTTCCGGGACACCTGATGAAAAACTGTTTTTT
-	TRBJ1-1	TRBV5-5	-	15	CASSLGTVTNTEAFF	TGTGCCAGCAGCTTGGGGACAGTAACGAACACTGAAGCTTTCTTT
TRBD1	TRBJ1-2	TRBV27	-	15	CASSSPGTANYGYTF	TGTGCCAGCAGTTCGCCGGGGACAGCTAACTATGGCTACACCTTC
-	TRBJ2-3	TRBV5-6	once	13	CASSLAVWDTQYF	TGTGCCAGCAGCTTGGCCGTATGGGATACGCAGTATTTT
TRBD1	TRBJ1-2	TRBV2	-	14	CASRERTGAYGYTF	TGTGCCAGCAGAGAAAGAACAGGGGCTTATGGCTACACCTTC
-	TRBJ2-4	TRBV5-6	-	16	CASSLGGTLAKNIQYF	TGTGCCAGCAGCTTGGGGGGAACGTTAGCCAAAAACATTCAGTACTTC
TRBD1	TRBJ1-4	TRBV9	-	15	CASSVGDRDNEKLFF	TGTGCCAGCAGCGTTGGGGACAGGGATAATGAAAAACTGTTTTTT
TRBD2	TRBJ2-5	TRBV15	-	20	CATSRDRPLTSGGPFETQYF	TGTGCCACCAGCAGAGATCGCCCTTTGACTAGCGGGGGGCCATTTGAGACCCAGTACTTC
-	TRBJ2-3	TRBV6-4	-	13	CASSYRVTDTQYF	TGTGCCAGCAGTTACAGGGTTACGGATACGCAGTATTTT
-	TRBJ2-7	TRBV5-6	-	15	CASSPSGGSRNEQYF	TGTGCCAGCAGCCCTTCCGGGGGTAGCCGGAACGAGCAGTACTTC
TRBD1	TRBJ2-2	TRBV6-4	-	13	CASRTGATGELFF	TGTGCCAGCAGGACAGGGGCCACCGGGGAGCTGTTTTTT
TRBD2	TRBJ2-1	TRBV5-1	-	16	CASSPAPGGGYNEQFF	TGCGCCAGCAGCCCTGCACCGGGGGGTGGGTACAATGAGCAGTTCTTC
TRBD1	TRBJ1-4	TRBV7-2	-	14	CASSSRGRGEKLFF	TGTGCCAGCAGCTCCAGGGGGCGCGGTGAAAAACTGTTTTTT
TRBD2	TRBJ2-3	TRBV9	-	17	CASSVELTGGGTDTQYF	TGTGCCAGCAGCGTAGAGCTGACGGGAGGTGGCACAGATACGCAGTATTTT
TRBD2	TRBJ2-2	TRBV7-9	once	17	CASSLSGSGRSPGELFF	TGTGCCAGCAGCCTCAGCGGTAGCGGGAGGTCCCCCGGGGAGCTGTTTTTT
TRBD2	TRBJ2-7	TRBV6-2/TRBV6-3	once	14	CASSQQREGIEQYF	TGTGCCAGCAGCCAGCAGCGGGAGGGTATCGAGCAGTACTTC
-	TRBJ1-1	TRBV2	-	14	CASSEIRMNTEAFF	TGTGCCAGCAGTGAAATACGGATGAACACTGAAGCTTTCTTT
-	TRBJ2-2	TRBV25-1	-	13	CASSGSRIGELFF	TGTGCCAGCAGTGGAAGCAGGATCGGGGAGCTGTTTTTT
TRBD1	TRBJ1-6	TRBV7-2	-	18	CASTQQPTGSAYNSPLHF	TGTGCCAGCACCCAACAACCGACAGGGTCGGCCTATAATTCACCCCTCCACTTT
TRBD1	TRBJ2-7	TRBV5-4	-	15	CASSSRTGIMDEQYF	TGTGCCAGCAGCTCCCGGACAGGGATCATGGACGAGCAGTACTTC
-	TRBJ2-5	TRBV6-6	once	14	CASSIGGQQETQYF	TGTGCCAGCAGTATTGGCGGACAGCAAGAGACCCAGTACTTC
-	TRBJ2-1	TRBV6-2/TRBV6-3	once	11	CASSLGNEQFF	TGTGCCAGCAGTTTAGGCAATGAGCAGTTCTTC